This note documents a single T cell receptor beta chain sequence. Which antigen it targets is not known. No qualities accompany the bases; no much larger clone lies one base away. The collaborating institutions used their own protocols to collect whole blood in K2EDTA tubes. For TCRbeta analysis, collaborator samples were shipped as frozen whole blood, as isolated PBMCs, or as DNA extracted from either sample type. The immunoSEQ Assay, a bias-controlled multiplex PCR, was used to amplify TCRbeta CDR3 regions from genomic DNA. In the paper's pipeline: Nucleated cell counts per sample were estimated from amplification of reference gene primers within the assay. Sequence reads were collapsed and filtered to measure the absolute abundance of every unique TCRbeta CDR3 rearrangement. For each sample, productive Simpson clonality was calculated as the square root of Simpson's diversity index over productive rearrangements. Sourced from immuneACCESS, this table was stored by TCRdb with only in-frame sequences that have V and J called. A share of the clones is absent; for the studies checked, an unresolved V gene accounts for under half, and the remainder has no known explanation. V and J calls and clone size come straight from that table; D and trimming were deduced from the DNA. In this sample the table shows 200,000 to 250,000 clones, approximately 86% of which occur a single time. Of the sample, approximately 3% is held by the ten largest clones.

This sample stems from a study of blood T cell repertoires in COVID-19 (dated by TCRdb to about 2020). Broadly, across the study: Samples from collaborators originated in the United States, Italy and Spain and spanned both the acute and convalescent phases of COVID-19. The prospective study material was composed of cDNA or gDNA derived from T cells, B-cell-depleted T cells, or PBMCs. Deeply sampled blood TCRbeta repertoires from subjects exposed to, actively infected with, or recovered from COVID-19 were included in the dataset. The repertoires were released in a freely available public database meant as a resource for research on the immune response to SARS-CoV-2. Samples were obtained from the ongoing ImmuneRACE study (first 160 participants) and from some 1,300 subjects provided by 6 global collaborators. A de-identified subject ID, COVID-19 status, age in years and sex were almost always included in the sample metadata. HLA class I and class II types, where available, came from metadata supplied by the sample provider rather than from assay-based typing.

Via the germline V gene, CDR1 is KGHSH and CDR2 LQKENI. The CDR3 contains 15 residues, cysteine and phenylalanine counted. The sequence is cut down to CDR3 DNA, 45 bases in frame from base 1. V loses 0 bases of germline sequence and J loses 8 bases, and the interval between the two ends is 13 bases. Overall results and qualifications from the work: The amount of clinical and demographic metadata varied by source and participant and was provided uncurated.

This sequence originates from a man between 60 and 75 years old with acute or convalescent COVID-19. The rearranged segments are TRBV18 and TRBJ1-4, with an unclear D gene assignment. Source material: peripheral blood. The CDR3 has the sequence CASSPPGPPGEKLFF. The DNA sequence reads TGTGCCAGCTCACCACCCGGCCCCCCGGGGGAAAAACTGTTTTTT.